Included here is one T cell receptor (beta chain) sequence, with context. V was clipped by 4 bases and J by 2 bases; unmatched bases: 6. Germline values: CDR1 MNHEY, CDR2 SVGEGT. This CDR3 spans 16 amino acids. These data come from a study of Ad26.COV2.S vaccination and SARS-CoV-2 variants. Sample treatment: around 19 received Ad26.COV2.S at low or high dose, single or two shots; 5 received placebo; per-sample allocation not given. Collection of the samples took place on day 63 after the first injection of vaccine or placebo. It was Wuhan-strain SARS-CoV-2 spike that the Ad26 vaccine vector expressed. Clones were sequenced by immunoSEQ multiplex PCR, and TCRdb holds only the in-frame ones, with some missing. The sample contains roughly 390,000 clones, approximately 91% of which appear only once.

This chain uses TRBV6-2 or TRBV6-3 with TRBJ2-2, with 8 bases matching TRBD2. The sample consisted of peripheral blood, taken in a trial of Ad26.COV2.S vaccine versus placebo. The clonotype originates from a person aged 18-65 years who received the Ad26.COV2.S COVID-19 vaccine or a placebo. CDR3 DNA: TGTGCCAGCAGTTCCGCGGGGGGCCGTAACACCGGGGAGCTGTTTTTT. Protein sequence: CASSSAGGRNTGELFF.